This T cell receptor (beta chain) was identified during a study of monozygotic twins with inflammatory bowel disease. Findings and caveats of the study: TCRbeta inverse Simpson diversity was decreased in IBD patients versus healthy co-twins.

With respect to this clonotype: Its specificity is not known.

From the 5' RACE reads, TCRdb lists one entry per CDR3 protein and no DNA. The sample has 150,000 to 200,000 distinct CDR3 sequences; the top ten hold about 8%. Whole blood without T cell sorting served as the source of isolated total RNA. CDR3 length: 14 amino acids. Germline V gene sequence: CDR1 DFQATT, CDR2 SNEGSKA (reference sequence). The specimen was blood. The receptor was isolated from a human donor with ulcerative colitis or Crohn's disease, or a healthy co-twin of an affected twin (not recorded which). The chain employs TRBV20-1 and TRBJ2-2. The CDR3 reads CSARGGQNTGELFF.